This TCR beta chain comes out of a study of control samples from healthy donors and cancer patients. Profiled with immunoSEQ multiplex PCR; TCRdb holds only in-frame clones, not every one. The profile covers about 160,000 clones, with around 90% appearing a single time and more than 10% taken by the ten largest. Trimming at V came to 0 bases and at J to 4 bases, leaving 3 bases not matched to a gene. Germline V CDR1 and CDR2: SGHRS, YFSETQ. The CDR3 spans 16 residues. The chain joins TRBV5-1 to TRBJ2-1, with TRBD1 matching over 11 bases. Sequenced input: blood. This receptor was obtained from a man aged 25 to 40 in good health. The CDR3 region is CASSLGGTGGYNEQFF. The CDR3 bases are TGCGCCAGCAGCTTGGGTGGGACAGGGGGTTACAATGAGCAGTTCTTC.